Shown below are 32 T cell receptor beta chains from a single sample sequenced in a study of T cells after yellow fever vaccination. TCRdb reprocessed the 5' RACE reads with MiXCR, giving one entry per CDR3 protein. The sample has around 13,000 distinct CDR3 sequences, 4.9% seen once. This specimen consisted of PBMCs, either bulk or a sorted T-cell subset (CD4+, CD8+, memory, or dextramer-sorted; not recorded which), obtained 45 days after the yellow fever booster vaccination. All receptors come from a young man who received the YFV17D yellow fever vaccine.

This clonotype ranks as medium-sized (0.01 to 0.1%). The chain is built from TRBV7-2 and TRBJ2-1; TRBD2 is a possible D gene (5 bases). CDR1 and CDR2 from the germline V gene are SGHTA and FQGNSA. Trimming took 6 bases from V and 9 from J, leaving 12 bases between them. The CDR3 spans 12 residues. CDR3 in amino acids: CASSPGRAEQFF. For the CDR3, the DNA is TGTGCCAGCAGTCCGGGAAGGGCTGAGCAGTTCTTC.

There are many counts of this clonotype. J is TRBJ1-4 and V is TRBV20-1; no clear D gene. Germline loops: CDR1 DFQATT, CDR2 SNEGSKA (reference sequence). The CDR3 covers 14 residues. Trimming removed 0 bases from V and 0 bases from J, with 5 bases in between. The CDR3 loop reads CSAREGATNEKLFF. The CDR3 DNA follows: TGCAGTGCTAGAGAGGGAGCAACTAATGAAAAACTGTTTTTT.

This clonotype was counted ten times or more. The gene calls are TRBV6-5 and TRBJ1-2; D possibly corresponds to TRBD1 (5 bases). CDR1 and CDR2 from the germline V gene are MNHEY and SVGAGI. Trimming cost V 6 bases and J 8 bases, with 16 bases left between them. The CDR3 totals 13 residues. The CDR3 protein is CASRGRASRGYTF. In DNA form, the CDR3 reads TGTGCCAGCAGGGGCAGGGCGTCGCGGGGCTACACCTTC.

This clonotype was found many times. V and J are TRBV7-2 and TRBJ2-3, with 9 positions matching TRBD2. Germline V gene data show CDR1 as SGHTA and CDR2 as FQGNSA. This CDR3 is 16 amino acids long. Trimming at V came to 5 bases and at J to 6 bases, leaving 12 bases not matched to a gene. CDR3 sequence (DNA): TGTGCCAGCAGCCCTTCGAGGCGGGAGGGTGCTGATACGCAGTATTTT. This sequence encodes CASSPSRREGADTQYF.

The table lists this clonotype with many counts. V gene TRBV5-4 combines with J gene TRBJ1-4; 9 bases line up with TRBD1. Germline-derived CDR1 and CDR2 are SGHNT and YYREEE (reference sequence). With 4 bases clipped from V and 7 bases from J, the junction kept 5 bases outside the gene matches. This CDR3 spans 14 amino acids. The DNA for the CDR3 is TGTGCCAGCAGCCATGGGGGACAGGGTGAAAAACTGTTTTTT. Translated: CASSHGGQGEKLFF.

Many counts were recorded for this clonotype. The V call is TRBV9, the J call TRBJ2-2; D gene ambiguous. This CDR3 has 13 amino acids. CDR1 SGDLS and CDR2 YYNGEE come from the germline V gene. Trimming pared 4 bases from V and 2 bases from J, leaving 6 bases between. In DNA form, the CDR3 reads TGTGCCAGCAGCTTAACAAACACCGGGGAGCTGTTTTTT. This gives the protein CASSLTNTGELFF.

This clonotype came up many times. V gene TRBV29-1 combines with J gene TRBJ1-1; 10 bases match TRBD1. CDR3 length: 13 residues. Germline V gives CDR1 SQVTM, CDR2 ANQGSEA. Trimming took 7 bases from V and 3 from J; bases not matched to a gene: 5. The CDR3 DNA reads TGCAGCGCCGGGACAGGGGTACACACTGAAGCTTTCTTT. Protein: CSAGTGVHTEAFF.

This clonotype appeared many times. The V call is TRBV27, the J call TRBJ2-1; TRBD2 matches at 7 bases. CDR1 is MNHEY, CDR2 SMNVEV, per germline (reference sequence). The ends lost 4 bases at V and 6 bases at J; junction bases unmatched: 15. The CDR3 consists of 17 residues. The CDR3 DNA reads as TGTGCCAGCAGTTCACTCCCCCGGACTAGACTCAGCAATGAGCAGTTCTTC. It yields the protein CASSSLPRTRLSNEQFF.

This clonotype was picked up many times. Here the CDR3 DNA reads TGCGCCAGCGCGCCGGGACAGGTGTCAGAGGAGCTGTTTTTT. It encodes CASAPGQVSEELFF. V gene TRBV5-1 combines with J gene TRBJ2-2, with 8 bases lining up with TRBD1. CDR1 is SGHRS and CDR2 is YFSETQ in the germline V gene. Trimming took 7 bases from V and 10 from J; bases not matched to a gene: 12. The CDR3 runs to 14 residues.

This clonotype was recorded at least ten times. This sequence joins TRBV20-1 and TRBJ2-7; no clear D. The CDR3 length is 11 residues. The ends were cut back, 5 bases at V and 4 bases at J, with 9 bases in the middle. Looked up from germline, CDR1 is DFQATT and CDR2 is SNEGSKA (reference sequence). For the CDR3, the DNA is TGCAGTGCTTTGAACCAATACGAGCAGTACTTC. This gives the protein CSALNQYEQYF.

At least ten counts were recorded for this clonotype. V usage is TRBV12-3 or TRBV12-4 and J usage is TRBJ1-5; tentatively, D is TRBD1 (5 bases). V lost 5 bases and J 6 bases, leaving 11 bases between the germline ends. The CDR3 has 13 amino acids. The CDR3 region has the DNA TGTGCCAGCAGTCCCCCGGGGCTTCAGCCCCAGCATTTT. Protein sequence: CASSPPGLQPQHF.

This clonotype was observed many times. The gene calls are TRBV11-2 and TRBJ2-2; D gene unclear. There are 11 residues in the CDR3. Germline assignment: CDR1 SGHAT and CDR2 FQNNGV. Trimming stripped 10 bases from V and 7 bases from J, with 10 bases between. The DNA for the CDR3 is TGTGCCACCGCCTCCGGCGGGGAGCTGTTTTTT. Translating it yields CATASGGELFF.

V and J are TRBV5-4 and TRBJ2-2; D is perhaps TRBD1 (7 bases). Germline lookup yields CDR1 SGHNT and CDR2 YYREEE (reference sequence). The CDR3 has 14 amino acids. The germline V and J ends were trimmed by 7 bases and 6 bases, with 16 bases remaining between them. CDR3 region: CASGPGGHSGELFF. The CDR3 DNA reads TGTGCCAGCGGCCCAGGGGGGCACTCCGGGGAGCTGTTTTTT.

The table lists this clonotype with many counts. The DNA of the CDR3 is TGTGCCAGCAGCGTAGGTGCGGGAAAGACAGATACGCAGTATTTT. Protein: CASSVGAGKTDTQYF. This rearrangement joins TRBV9 to TRBJ2-3, with a weak D call TRBD2 (6 bases). Per the germline V gene, CDR1 is SGDLS and CDR2 is YYNGEE. Trimming pared 0 bases from V and 3 bases from J, leaving 11 bases between. The CDR3 has 15 amino acids.

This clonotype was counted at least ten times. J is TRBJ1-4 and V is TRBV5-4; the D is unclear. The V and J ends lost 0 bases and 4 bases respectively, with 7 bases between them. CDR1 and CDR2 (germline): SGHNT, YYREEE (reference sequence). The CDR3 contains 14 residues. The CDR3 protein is CASSLAVNNEKLFF. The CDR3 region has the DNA TGTGCCAGCAGCTTGGCGGTAAATAATGAAAAACTGTTTTTT.

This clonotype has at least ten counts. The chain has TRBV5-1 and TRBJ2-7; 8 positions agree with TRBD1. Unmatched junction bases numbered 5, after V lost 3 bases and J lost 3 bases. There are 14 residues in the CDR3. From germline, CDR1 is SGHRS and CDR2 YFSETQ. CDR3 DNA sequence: TGCGCCAGCAGCTCGGACAGGGCATACTACGAGCAGTACTTC. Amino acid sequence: CASSSDRAYYEQYF.

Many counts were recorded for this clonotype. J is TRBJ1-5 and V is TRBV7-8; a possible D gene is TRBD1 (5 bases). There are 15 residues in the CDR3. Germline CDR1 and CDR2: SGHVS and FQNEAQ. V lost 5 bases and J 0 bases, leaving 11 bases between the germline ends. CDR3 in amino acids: CASSRDVVSNQPQHF. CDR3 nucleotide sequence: TGTGCCAGCAGCCGGGACGTAGTTAGCAATCAGCCCCAGCATTTT.

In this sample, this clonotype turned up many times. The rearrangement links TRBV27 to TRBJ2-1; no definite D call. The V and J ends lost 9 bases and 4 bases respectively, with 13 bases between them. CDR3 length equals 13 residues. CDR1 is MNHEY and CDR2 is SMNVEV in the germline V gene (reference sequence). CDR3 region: CASRSSPYNEQFF. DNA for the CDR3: TGTGCCAGTCGGTCGTCCCCTTACAATGAGCAGTTCTTC.

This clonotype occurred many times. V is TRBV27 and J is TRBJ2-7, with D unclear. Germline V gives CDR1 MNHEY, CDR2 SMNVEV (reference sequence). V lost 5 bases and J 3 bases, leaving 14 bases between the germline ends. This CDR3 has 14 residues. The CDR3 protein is CASSPNLGYYEQYF. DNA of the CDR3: TGTGCCAGCAGTCCCAACCTGGGGTACTACGAGCAGTACTTC.

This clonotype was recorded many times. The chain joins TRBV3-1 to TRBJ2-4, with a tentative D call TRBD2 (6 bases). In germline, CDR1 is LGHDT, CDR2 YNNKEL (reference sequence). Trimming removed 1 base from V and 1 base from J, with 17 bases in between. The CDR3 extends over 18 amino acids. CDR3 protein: CASSQVQWGDRAKNIQYF. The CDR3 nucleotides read TGTGCCAGCAGCCAAGTTCAGTGGGGGGATAGGGCCAAAAACATTCAGTACTTC.

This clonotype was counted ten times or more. The CDR3 loop reads CATSRKFLATSTDTQYF. CDR3 nucleotides: TGTGCCACCAGCAGAAAATTCCTAGCGACTAGCACAGATACGCAGTATTTT. The rearrangement uses TRBV15 and TRBJ2-3; possible D gene TRBD2, 6 bases. CDR3 length: 17 amino acids. Germline lookup yields CDR1 LNHNV and CDR2 YYDKDF (reference sequence). V was trimmed by 2 bases and J by 0 bases, leaving 15 bases between them.

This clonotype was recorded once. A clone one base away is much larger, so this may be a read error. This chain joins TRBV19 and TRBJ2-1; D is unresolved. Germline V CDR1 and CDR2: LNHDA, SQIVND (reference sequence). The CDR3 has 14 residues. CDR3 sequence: CASTAAFSYNEQVF. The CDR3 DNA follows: TGTGCCAGTACGGCCGCCTTCTCCTACAATGAGCAGGTCTTC.

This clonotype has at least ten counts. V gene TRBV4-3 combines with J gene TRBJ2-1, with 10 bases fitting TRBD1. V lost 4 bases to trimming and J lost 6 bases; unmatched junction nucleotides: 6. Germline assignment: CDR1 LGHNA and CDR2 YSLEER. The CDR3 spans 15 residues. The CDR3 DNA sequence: TGCGCCAGCAGCCCCGGGACAGGGGTTGGCAATGAGCAGTTCTTC. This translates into CASSPGTGVGNEQFF.

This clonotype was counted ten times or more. In nucleotides, the CDR3 is TGTGCCAGCAGTTTTGACAGGACCCGGGAAAAACTGTTTTTT. This gives the protein CASSFDRTREKLFF. The chain recombines TRBV12-3 or TRBV12-4 with TRBJ1-4, with a tentative D call TRBD1 (6 bases). The V end was cut by 3 bases, the J end by 8 bases, with 13 bases between. The CDR3 is 14 residues long.

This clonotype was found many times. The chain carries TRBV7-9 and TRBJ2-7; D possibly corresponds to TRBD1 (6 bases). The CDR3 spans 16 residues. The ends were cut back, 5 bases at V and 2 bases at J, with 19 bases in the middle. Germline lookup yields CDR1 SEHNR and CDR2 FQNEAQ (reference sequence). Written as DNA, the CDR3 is TGTGCCAGCAGCCCACGTAGCCGGGACACGACCTACGAGCAGTACTTC. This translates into CASSPRSRDTTYEQYF.

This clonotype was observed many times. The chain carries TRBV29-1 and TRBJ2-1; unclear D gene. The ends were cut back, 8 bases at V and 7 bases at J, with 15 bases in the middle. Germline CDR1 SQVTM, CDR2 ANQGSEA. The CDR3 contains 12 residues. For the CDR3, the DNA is TGCAGCTCGTGGATTTACGGGAATGAGCAGTTCTTC. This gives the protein CSSWIYGNEQFF.

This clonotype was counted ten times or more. The CDR3 spells CSVEGLAGVHNEQFF. As DNA, the CDR3 is TGCAGCGTTGAGGGACTAGCGGGAGTGCACAATGAGCAGTTCTTC. V usage is TRBV29-1 and J usage is TRBJ2-1; 14 bases are a match to TRBD2. After removal of 3 bases from V and 5 bases from J, the junction contained 3 bases not matched to a gene. The germline gives CDR1 SQVTM, CDR2 ANQGSEA. This CDR3 comprises 15 residues.

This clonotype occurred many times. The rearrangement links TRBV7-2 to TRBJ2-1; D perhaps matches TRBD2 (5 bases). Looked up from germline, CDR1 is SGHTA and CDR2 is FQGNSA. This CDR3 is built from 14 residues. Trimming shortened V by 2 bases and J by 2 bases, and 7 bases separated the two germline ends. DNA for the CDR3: TGTGCCAGCAGCTTAAGCGGAGCCTACAATGAGCAGTTCTTC. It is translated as CASSLSGAYNEQFF.

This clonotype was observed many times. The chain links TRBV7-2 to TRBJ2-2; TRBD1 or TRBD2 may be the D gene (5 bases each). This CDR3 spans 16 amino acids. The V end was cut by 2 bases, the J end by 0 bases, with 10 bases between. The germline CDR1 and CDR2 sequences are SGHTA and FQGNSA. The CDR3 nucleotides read TGTGCCAGCAGCTTAACCGGGGCTGCGAACACCGGGGAGCTGTTTTTT. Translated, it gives CASSLTGAANTGELFF.

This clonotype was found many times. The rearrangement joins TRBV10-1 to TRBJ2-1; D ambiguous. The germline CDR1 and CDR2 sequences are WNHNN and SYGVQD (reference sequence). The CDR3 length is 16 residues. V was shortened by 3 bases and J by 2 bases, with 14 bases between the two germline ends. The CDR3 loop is CASSDLQAKTYNEQFF. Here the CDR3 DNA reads TGCGCCAGCAGTGACCTCCAGGCGAAGACCTACAATGAGCAGTTCTTC.

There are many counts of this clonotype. The CDR3 DNA follows: TGTGCCAGCAGCCCGACTGGGCGGGACCACAATGAGCAGTTCTTC. As protein: CASSPTGRDHNEQFF. The chain links TRBV7-7 to TRBJ2-1, with a weak D call TRBD2 (6 bases). The CDR3 extends over 15 amino acids. Trimming pared 5 bases from V and 5 bases from J, leaving 16 bases between. Germline CDR1 SSHAT, CDR2 FNYEAQ (reference sequence).

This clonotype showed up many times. In nucleotides, the CDR3 is TGTGCCAGCAGTTACGTAGGACAGGGCCATCAGCCCCAGCATTTT. Protein: CASSYVGQGHQPQHF. This rearrangement joins TRBV28 to TRBJ1-5, with 8 bases that match TRBD1. Trimming removed 4 bases from V and 5 bases from J; junction bases left unmatched: 7. This CDR3 has 15 residues. Germline V gene sequence: CDR1 MDHEN, CDR2 SYDVKM.